The 5 T cell receptor beta chains in this list originate from one sample, sequenced in a study of identical twins. TCRdb itself ran the 5' RACE reads through MiXCR, one entry per CDR3 protein. Of about 280,000 distinct CDR3 sequences listed, about 8% are singletons. These data are also associated with another study on yellow fever vaccine responses in identical twins.

Material for sequencing was memory (CD45RO+) T cells sorted from blood. These receptor sequences come from a woman in her late teens or twenties in good health.

At least ten counts were recorded for this clonotype. The chain has TRBV12-3 or TRBV12-4 and TRBJ2-7; no clear D. CDR3 length equals 12 residues. V shed 4 bases and J shed 4 bases, with 8 bases lying between them. The CDR3 region is CASSYSSYEQYF. CDR3 sequence (DNA): TGTGCCAGCAGTTACTCTTCTTACGAGCAGTACTTC.

The rearrangement joins TRBV20-1 to TRBJ2-1, with 15 bases that match TRBD2. CDR3 length: 20 residues. Looked up from germline, CDR1 is DFQATT and CDR2 is SNEGSKA (reference sequence). After removal of 6 bases from V and 2 bases from J, the junction contained 17 bases not matched to a gene. The CDR3 DNA reads TGCAGTGCAACCGATCCGGGACTAGCGGGAGGAGGGAGTGCCTACAATGAGCAGTTCTTC. Amino acids: CSATDPGLAGGGSAYNEQFF.

This clonotype was seen a few times. J is TRBJ2-7 and V is TRBV4-1, with 7 bases that match TRBD1. Germline V gene lookup returns CDR1 MGHRA and CDR2 YSYEKL. The CDR3 length is 14 residues. With V trimmed by 2 bases and J by 6 bases, 7 bases remained unmatched. This CDR3 reads CASSQNQGVSEQYV. CDR3 coding DNA: TGCGCCAGCAGCCAAAACCAGGGGGTTAGCGAGCAGTACGTC.

There are a few counts of this clonotype. V is TRBV5-1 and J is TRBJ2-1; D gene ambiguous. Germline CDR1 SGHRS, CDR2 YFSETQ. The germline V and J ends were trimmed by 4 bases and 6 bases, with 17 bases remaining between them. This CDR3 region has 15 residues. CDR3 DNA: TGCGCCAGCAGCCTTGACTCCCCCCTCCGCAATGAGCAGTTCTTC. Translated: CASSLDSPLRNEQFF.

This clonotype was seen ten or more times. The chain has TRBV3-1 and TRBJ1-4; possible D gene TRBD1, 5 bases. Germline lookup yields CDR1 LGHDT and CDR2 YNNKEL (reference sequence). The CDR3 spans 16 residues. With 0 bases removed from V and 8 bases from J, the gap between germline ends came to 16 bases. Here the CDR3 reads CASSQDGQAGYEKLFF. In nucleotides, the CDR3 is TGTGCCAGCAGCCAAGATGGTCAAGCAGGGTACGAAAAACTGTTTTTT.